The 10 T cell receptor beta chains in this list originate from one sample, sequenced in a study of cytomegalovirus exposure and HLA in healthy donors. PCR was performed using 60 Vbeta and 13 Jbeta primers. Sequencing used immunoSEQ multiplex PCR; TCRdb keeps in-frame clones, though not all of them. The repertoire consists of 150,000 to 200,000 clones, with over 80% occurring once and the leading ten covering approximately 6%. The sequenced sample consisted of PBMCs. Receptor source: a man between 35 and 55 years old in good health and CMV-seropositive.

This chain links TRBV2 with TRBJ1-5, with a tentative D call TRBD1 (5 bases). V lost 10 bases and J 4 bases, leaving 14 bases between the germline ends. The CDR3 covers 13 residues. The germline V gene has CDR1 SNHLY and CDR2 FYNNEI. The CDR3 DNA sequence: TGTGCCACCCTTGGGGGGGAAAATCAGCCCCAGCATTTT. Translation gives CATLGGENQPQHF. The full variable domain, in which reference TRBV2 and TRBJ1-5 provide the parts outside the CDR3, is EPEVTQTPSHQVTQMGQEVILRCVPISNHLYFYWYRQILGQKVEFLVSFYNNEISEKSEIFDDQFSVERPDGSNFTLKIRSTKLEDSAMYFCATLGGENQPQHFGDGTRLSIL.

The gene calls are TRBV15 and TRBJ1-5; possible D gene TRBD1, 5 bases. With 1 base removed from V and 2 bases from J, the gap between germline ends came to 21 bases. This CDR3 is built from 19 residues. Germline CDR1 and CDR2: LNHNV and YYDKDF (reference sequence). In DNA, the CDR3 is TGTGCCACCAGCAGAGTACGGGGTCAAGGGGCGGGGGGCAATCAGCCCCAGCATTTT. Its translation: CATSRVRGQGAGGNQPQHF.

The rearrangement uses TRBV4-3 and TRBJ2-3; 11 bases agree with TRBD2. Germline V CDR1 and CDR2: LGHNA, YSLEER. The CDR3 totals 18 residues. V shed 0 bases, J shed 2 bases, and the junction held 7 bases outside the gene matches. CDR3 in DNA: TGCGCCAGCAGCCAAGATTGGGCTAGCGGGGGGCTCACAGATACGCAGTATTTT. Translated: CASSQDWASGGLTDTQYF.

The chain is built from TRBV15 and TRBJ1-6; maybe TRBD1 (6 bases). CDR1 is LNHNV and CDR2 is YYDKDF in the germline V gene (reference sequence). The CDR3 is 13 amino acids. Deletions cut 5 bases from V and 10 bases from J, with 12 bases between. This CDR3 is CATSGTNLSPLHF. DNA of the CDR3: TGTGCCACCAGCGGGACAAACCTATCACCCCTCCACTTT.

The genes are TRBV4-3 and TRBJ1-6; TRBD1 aligns across 8 bases. V gave up 5 bases and J gave up 7 bases; unmatched junction bases: 4. The CDR3 has 14 amino acids. Germline V gene sequence: CDR1 LGHNA, CDR2 YSLEER. CDR3 amino acids: CASSARQGNSPLHF. CDR3 sequence (DNA): TGCGCCAGCAGCGCCCGACAGGGGAATTCACCCCTCCACTTT.

This clone was seen only once. The chain couples TRBV5-6 to TRBJ2-2, with D possibly being TRBD1 (5 bases). This CDR3 has 13 amino acids. V dropped 2 bases and J dropped 6 bases, with 8 bases sitting between them. Germline V gives CDR1 SGHDT, CDR2 YYEEEE. The CDR3 nucleotides read TGTGCCAGCAGCTTATCAGGGCCCGGGGAGCTGTTTTTT. This codes for CASSLSGPGELFF. The full variable domain, rest sourced from reference TRBV5-6 and TRBJ2-2, is DAGVTQSPTHLIKTRGQQVTLRCSPKSGHDTVSWYQQALGQGPQFIFQYYEEEERQRGNFPDRFSGHQFPNYSSELNVNALLLGDSALYLCASSLSGPGELFFGEGSRLTVL.

The rearrangement links TRBV19 to TRBJ2-1; TRBD2 is a possible D gene (6 bases). The CDR3 is 14 residues long. CDR1 LNHDA and CDR2 SQIVND come from the germline V gene (reference sequence). V was cut by 3 bases and J by 2 bases, with 8 bases left in between. The CDR3 reads CASSIGGTYNEQFF. CDR3 in DNA: TGTGCCAGTAGTATCGGGGGTACCTACAATGAGCAGTTCTTC.

This chain connects TRBV15 to TRBJ2-1, with D possibly matching TRBD1 (5 bases). CDR1 and CDR2 (germline): LNHNV, YYDKDF (reference sequence). The CDR3 spans 15 residues. The V end was cut by 0 bases, the J end by 6 bases, with 12 bases between. The CDR3 here is CATSRDRVGVNEQFF. CDR3 nucleotide sequence: TGTGCCACCAGCAGAGATCGGGTAGGGGTCAATGAGCAGTTCTTC.

The genes are TRBV5-4 and TRBJ1-4; 8 positions match TRBD1. This CDR3 contains 16 residues. Per the germline V gene, CDR1 is SGHNT and CDR2 is YYREEE (reference sequence). Germline trimming cut 2 bases from V and 4 bases from J; bases unmatched to any gene: 7. CDR3 protein: CASSFQRTGFNEKLFF. CDR3 coding DNA: TGTGCCAGCAGCTTCCAACGGACAGGGTTTAATGAAAAACTGTTTTTT.

The chain links TRBV19 to TRBJ1-5; possible D gene TRBD1, 6 bases. CDR1 LNHDA and CDR2 SQIVND come from the germline V gene (reference sequence). This CDR3 has 15 residues. Between the trimmed V and J ends, which lost 6 bases and 4 bases, there was a span of 16 bases. CDR3 sequence (DNA): TGTGCCAGTAGCACACAGGGTCGGGCTAATCAGCCCCAGCATTTT. Translating gives CASSTQGRANQPQHF.